Each of the 19 T cell receptor beta chains below was sequenced from the same sample in a study of control samples from healthy donors and cancer patients. Generated by immunoSEQ multiplex PCR, the TCRdb table keeps only in-frame clones and is missing some. This table holds about 160,000 clones, 93% found once. The sequencing sample was made of blood. The receptors shown here come from a woman between 55 and 75 years old in good health.

The genes are TRBV7-3 and TRBJ1-1; D not resolved. Trimming left V 0 bases short and J 2 bases short, with 13 bases between. CDR3 length: 16 residues. Germline CDR1 SGHTA, CDR2 FQGTGA. CDR3 sequence (DNA): TGTGCCAGCAGCTTAACCGGCCTGAGAGGAAACACTGAAGCTTTCTTT. It translates to CASSLTGLRGNTEAFF. Variable domain in full (rest from reference TRBV7-3 and TRBJ1-1): GAGVSQTPSNKVTEKGKYVELRCDPISGHTALYWYRQSLGQGPEFLIYFQGTGAADDSGLPNDRFFAVRPEGSVSTLKIQRTERGDSAVYLCASSLTGLRGNTEAFFGQGTRLTVV.

The gene calls are TRBV12-3 or TRBV12-4 and TRBJ1-1; 8 positions agree with TRBD1. The junction had 7 bases not matched to a gene; V was cut back by 2 bases and J by 11 bases. CDR3 length: 13 amino acids. CDR3 residues: CASSLHQGARAFF. The DNA for the CDR3 is TGTGCCAGCAGTTTACACCAGGGGGCGCGGGCTTTCTTT.

Here the CDR3 reads CASSFRGVSGYTF. The DNA for the CDR3 is TGTGCCAGCAGTTTCCGGGGAGTTAGTGGCTACACCTTC. The J gene is TRBJ1-2, the V gene TRBV6-2 or TRBV6-3, with unresolved D. This CDR3 is built from 13 residues. Trimming pared 4 bases from V and 7 bases from J, leaving 13 bases between. The germline V gene encodes CDR1 MNHEY and CDR2 SVGEGT.

The rearrangement joins TRBV5-1 to TRBJ2-7; no reliable D call. The CDR3 runs 15 residues. The germline V gene has CDR1 SGHRS and CDR2 YFSETQ. Trimming left V 4 bases short and J 2 bases short, with 16 bases between. The CDR3, as DNA: TGCGCCAGCAGCCCATTGGCTAGGCCCCCCTACGAGCAGTACTTC. It yields the protein CASSPLARPPYEQYF.

The chain has TRBV19 and TRBJ2-3; 7 positions match TRBD2. V trimming: 7 bases; J trimming: 2 bases; junction bases outside the gene matches: 12. The germline V gene encodes CDR1 LNHDA and CDR2 SQIVND (reference sequence). The CDR3 sequence is 16 residues long. CDR3 DNA: TGTGCCAGTATGTTCACTGGCGGGGGTCTCACAGATACGCAGTATTTT. It translates to CASMFTGGGLTDTQYF.

The V call is TRBV3-1 (or the pseudogene TRBV3-2), the J call TRBJ1-5, with D tentatively TRBD1 (5 bases). CDR1 LGHDT and CDR2 YNNKEL come from the germline V gene (reference sequence). Trimming pared 5 bases from V and 5 bases from J, leaving 10 bases between. This CDR3 is built from 13 residues. CDR3 DNA: TGTGCCAGCAGCAGTCGACAGCATCAGCCCCAGCATTTT. Its translation: CASSSRQHQPQHF.

This chain joins TRBV6-6 and TRBJ1-2, with D unclear. Per germline, CDR1 MNHNY and CDR2 SVGAGI (reference sequence). V lost 0 bases to trimming and J lost 2 bases, with 7 bases between them. The CDR3 contains 14 residues. Here the CDR3 DNA reads TGTGCCAGCAGTTACTCCGGCAGCAACTATGGCTACACCTTC. It translates to CASSYSGSNYGYTF.

In its sample, this clone was seen a few times. The chain links TRBV6-2 or TRBV6-3 to TRBJ2-1, with D possibly being TRBD1 (5 bases). The CDR3 loop spans 14 amino acids. The germline CDR1 and CDR2 sequences are MNHEY and SVGEGT. V was shortened by 4 bases and J by 7 bases, with 14 bases between the two germline ends. The CDR3 nucleotides read TGTGCCAGCAGTTTAGGTTCCAGGGTGAATGAGCAGTTCTTC. This sequence encodes CASSLGSRVNEQFF.

This chain links TRBV10-3 with TRBJ1-4, with a possible D match to TRBD1 (6 bases). Germline V CDR1 and CDR2: ENHRY, SYGVKD. V was shortened by 10 bases and J by 4 bases, with 16 bases between the two germline ends. There are 14 residues in the CDR3. CDR3 nucleotide sequence: TGTGCCAGTACTGAGGGGGTTGGTAATGAAAAACTGTTTTTT. This translates into CASTEGVGNEKLFF.

The rearrangement links TRBV9 to TRBJ1-1; tentative D call: TRBD1 (5 bases). This CDR3 spans 14 amino acids. The V end was cut by 4 bases, the J end by 0 bases, with 10 bases between. In germline, CDR1 is SGDLS, CDR2 YYNGEE. CDR3 nucleotides: TGTGCCAGCAGCCCTGGGACGGTGAACACTGAAGCTTTCTTT. It yields the protein CASSPGTVNTEAFF.

Here the CDR3 reads CASSPPGQAGQPQHF. The CDR3 nucleotides read TGTGCCAGCTCACCACCGGGACAGGCTGGTCAGCCCCAGCATTTT. The chain couples TRBV18 to TRBJ1-5; 8 bases are a match to TRBD1. V was pared by 0 bases and J by 6 bases, with 4 bases of the junction left unmatched. CDR3 size: 15 residues. Germline V gene lookup returns CDR1 KGHSH and CDR2 LQKENI. Using reference TRBV18 and TRBJ1-5 for the parts outside the CDR3, the full variable domain is NAGVMQNPRHLVRRRGQEARLRCSPMKGHSHVYWYRQLPEEGLKFMVYLQKENIIDESGMPKERFSAEFPKEGPSILRIQQVVRGDSAAYFCASSPPGQAGQPQHFGDGTRLSIL.

This clone was counted between two and nine times. The chain carries TRBV11-2 and TRBJ2-1; tentatively, D is TRBD2 (5 bases). Trimming pared 5 bases from V and 0 bases from J, leaving 14 bases between. The CDR3 totals 16 residues. CDR1 is SGHAT and CDR2 is FQNNGV in the germline V gene. CDR3 nucleotide sequence: TGTGCCAGCAGCCCCGGCCGAGGGAGCTCCTACAATGAGCAGTTCTTC. The encoded protein is CASSPGRGSSYNEQFF.

The V gene is TRBV19, the J gene TRBJ2-2, with 12 bases fitting TRBD1. This CDR3 spans 17 amino acids. CDR1 and CDR2 (germline): LNHDA, SQIVND (reference sequence). V lost 5 bases, J lost 3 bases, and 7 bases stayed unmatched. CDR3 sequence reads: CASSLGTGGADTGELFF. CDR3 DNA sequence: TGTGCCAGTAGTCTCGGGACAGGGGGCGCGGACACCGGGGAGCTGTTTTTT.

The rearrangement joins TRBV7-2 to TRBJ2-7; D tentatively fits TRBD1 or TRBD2 (5 bases each). Trimming removed 4 bases from V and 4 bases from J, with 11 bases in between. The CDR3 is 13 residues long. Germline-derived CDR1 and CDR2 are SGHTA and FQGNSA. CDR3 nucleotide sequence: TGTGCCAGCAGCTCCCGGGACGGATACGAGCAGTACTTC. It yields the protein CASSSRDGYEQYF.

The CDR3: CASSLEGSWGGYSTDTQYF. For the CDR3, the DNA is TGTGCCAGCAGCCTAGAGGGGTCATGGGGAGGTTATAGCACAGATACGCAGTATTTT. The chain recombines TRBV9 with TRBJ2-3, with D possibly TRBD2 on 6 matching bases. Trimming took off 4 bases at V and 0 bases at J, with 24 bases between the two ends. This CDR3 contains 19 residues. The germline CDR1 and CDR2 sequences are SGDLS and YYNGEE.

The sample holds one count of this clone. This chain uses TRBV13 with TRBJ2-5; no definite D call. V was shortened by 3 bases and J by 4 bases, with 12 bases between the two germline ends. CDR3 length: 14 residues. Germline-derived CDR1 and CDR2 are PRHDT and FYEKMQ (reference sequence). The CDR3 DNA reads as TGTGCCAGCAGCTTGAAGGAATGGGGAGAGACCCAGTACTTC. It is translated as CASSLKEWGETQYF.

V and J are TRBV7-8 and TRBJ2-7, with TRBD2 identical over 13 bases. The V gene's germline CDR1 is SGHVS and CDR2 FQNEAQ. V lost 5 bases and J lost 5; bases outside the gene matches: 9. CDR3 length equals 16 residues. For the CDR3, the DNA is TGTGCCAGCAGCCCGAAACGGACTAGCGGGGGCCACGAGCAGTACTTC. Translation gives CASSPKRTSGGHEQYF.

This chain connects TRBV9 to TRBJ2-2; 7 positions agree with TRBD2. The CDR3 is 15 amino acids. Germline CDR1 is SGDLS and CDR2 is YYNGEE. V shed 4 bases, J shed 4 bases, and the junction held 7 bases outside the gene matches. The CDR3: CASSTLTSSTGELFF. CDR3 bases: TGTGCCAGCAGCACGTTGACTAGCAGCACCGGGGAGCTGTTTTTT.

This chain links TRBV14 with TRBJ2-7; D gene uncertain. The CDR3 extends over 11 amino acids. V gave up 5 bases and J gave up 6 bases, with 8 bases separating them. Looked up from germline, CDR1 is SGHDN and CDR2 is FVKESK. This CDR3 reads CASSSFTEQYF. The CDR3 DNA reads TGTGCCAGCAGCTCCTTCACCGAGCAGTACTTC. The complete variable domain, with remaining parts taken from reference TRBV14 and TRBJ2-7, reads EAGVTQFPSHSVIEKGQTVTLRCDPISGHDNLYWYRRVMGKEIKFLLHFVKESKQDESGMPNNRFLAERTGGTYSTLKVQPAELEDSGVYFCASSSFTEQYFGPGTRLTVT.